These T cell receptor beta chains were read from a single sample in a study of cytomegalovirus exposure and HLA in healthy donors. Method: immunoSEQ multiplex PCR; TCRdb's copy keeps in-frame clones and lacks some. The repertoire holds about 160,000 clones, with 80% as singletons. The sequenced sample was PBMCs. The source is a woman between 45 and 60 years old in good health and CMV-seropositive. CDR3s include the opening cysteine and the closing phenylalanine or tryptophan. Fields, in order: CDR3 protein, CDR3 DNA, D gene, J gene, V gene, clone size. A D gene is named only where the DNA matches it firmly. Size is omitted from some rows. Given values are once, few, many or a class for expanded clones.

CDR3aa: CASSLRTSGSPAGELFF; CDR3nt: TGCGCCAGCAGCTTGAGGACTAGCGGGAGTCCCGCCGGGGAGCTGTTTTTT; d_gene: TRBD2; j_gene: TRBJ2-2; v_gene: TRBV5-1; abundance: .
CDR3aa: CAWSSGGGSYNEQFF; CDR3nt: TGTGCCTGGAGTTCTGGCGGGGGATCCTACAATGAACAGTTCTTC; d_gene: TRBD2; j_gene: TRBJ2-1; v_gene: TRBV30; abundance: .
CDR3aa: CASSSSGQEANTIYF; CDR3nt: TGCGCCAGCAGTTCATCGGGACAGGAGGCAAACACCATATATTTT; d_gene: TRBD1; j_gene: TRBJ1-3; v_gene: TRBV5-1; abundance: .
CDR3aa: CASSFSGLAGVDTQYF; CDR3nt: TGTGCCAGCAGCTTTTCTGGACTAGCGGGAGTCGATACGCAGTATTTT; d_gene: TRBD2; j_gene: TRBJ2-3; v_gene: TRBV11-1; abundance: .
CDR3aa: CASSLYGVASTDTQYF; CDR3nt: TGTGCCAGCAGCTTATACGGGGTAGCTAGCACAGATACGCAGTATTTT; d_gene: .; j_gene: TRBJ2-3; v_gene: TRBV7-6; abundance: .
CDR3aa: CASGKGTGGSQPQHF; CDR3nt: TGTGCCAGCGGAAAAGGGACAGGGGGTAGCCAGCCCCAGCATTTT; d_gene: TRBD1; j_gene: TRBJ1-5; v_gene: TRBV2; abundance: .
CDR3aa: CASSTGLNEQFF; CDR3nt: TGTGCCAGCTCTACAGGGCTGAATGAGCAGTTCTTC; d_gene: .; j_gene: TRBJ2-1; v_gene: TRBV28; abundance: .
CDR3aa: CASRGVRLMTQYF; CDR3nt: TGTGCCAGCAGGGGCGTTAGGTTGATGACCCAGTACTTC; d_gene: .; j_gene: TRBJ2-5; v_gene: TRBV28; abundance: .
CDR3aa: CASSFSLDDTGELFF; CDR3nt: TGCGCCAGCAGCTTTAGTCTAGACGACACCGGGGAGCTGTTTTTT; d_gene: .; j_gene: TRBJ2-2; v_gene: TRBV5-1; abundance: .
CDR3aa: CASSLGQQFTYEQYF; CDR3nt: TGTGCCAGCAGCTTGGGACAGCAATTTACCTACGAGCAGTACTTC; d_gene: .; j_gene: TRBJ2-7; v_gene: TRBV5-4; abundance: .
CDR3aa: CASSKAGTSGVNTGELFF; CDR3nt: TGTGCCAGCAGCAAGGCCGGGACTAGCGGGGTTAACACCGGGGAGCTGTTTTTT; d_gene: TRBD2; j_gene: TRBJ2-2; v_gene: TRBV7-9; abundance: .
CDR3aa: CATSSRTANTEAFF; CDR3nt: TGTGCCACCAGCTCCCGGACAGCGAACACTGAAGCTTTCTTT; d_gene: .; j_gene: TRBJ1-1; v_gene: TRBV15; abundance: .
CDR3aa: CASRKDKVSYEQYF; CDR3nt: TGTGCCAGCAGGAAAGACAAAGTATCCTACGAGCAGTACTTC; d_gene: .; j_gene: TRBJ2-7; v_gene: TRBV6-5; abundance: .
CDR3aa: CAWSPGLTGSGELFF; CDR3nt: TGTGCCTGGAGCCCCGGCCTCACGGGTTCCGGGGAGCTGTTTTTT; d_gene: .; j_gene: TRBJ2-2; v_gene: TRBV30; abundance: .
CDR3aa: CASSESWGVGSYEQYF; CDR3nt: TGCGCCAGCAGTGAGTCATGGGGAGTGGGGTCCTACGAGCAGTACTTC; d_gene: .; j_gene: TRBJ2-7; v_gene: TRBV10-1; abundance: .
CDR3aa: CASSPQSGINQPQHF; CDR3nt: TGTGCCAGCAGTCCGCAATCAGGGATCAATCAGCCCCAGCATTTT; d_gene: .; j_gene: TRBJ1-5; v_gene: TRBV6-1; abundance: .
CDR3aa: CASSFSGGYYGYTF; CDR3nt: TGTGCCAGCAGCTTTTCAGGGGGCTACTATGGCTACACCTTC; d_gene: TRBD1; j_gene: TRBJ1-2; v_gene: TRBV7-9; abundance: .
CDR3aa: CASSLVSNLNTEAFF; CDR3nt: TGTGCCAGCAGCTTAGTAAGCAATCTGAACACTGAAGCTTTCTTT; d_gene: .; j_gene: TRBJ1-1; v_gene: TRBV7-8; abundance: once
CDR3aa: CAVQGSSSYEQYF; CDR3nt: TGTGCCGTCCAGGGGTCAAGCTCCTACGAGCAGTACTTC; d_gene: .; j_gene: TRBJ2-7; v_gene: TRBV10-3; abundance: .
CDR3aa: CASSVDRGSGYEQYF; CDR3nt: TGTGCCAGCAGCGTCGACAGGGGCTCGGGCTACGAGCAGTACTTC; d_gene: TRBD1; j_gene: TRBJ2-7; v_gene: TRBV9; abundance: .